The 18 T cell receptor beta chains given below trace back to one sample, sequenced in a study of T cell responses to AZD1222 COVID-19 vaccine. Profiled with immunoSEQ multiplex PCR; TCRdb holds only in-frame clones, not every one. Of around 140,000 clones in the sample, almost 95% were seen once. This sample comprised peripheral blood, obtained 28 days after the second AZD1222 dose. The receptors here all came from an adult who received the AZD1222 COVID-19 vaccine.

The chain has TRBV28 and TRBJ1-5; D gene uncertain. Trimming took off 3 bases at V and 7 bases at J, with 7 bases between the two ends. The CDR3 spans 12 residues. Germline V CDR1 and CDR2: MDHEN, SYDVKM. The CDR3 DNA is TGTGCCAGCAGTTTCCCATACCAGCCCCAGCATTTT. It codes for CASSFPYQPQHF.

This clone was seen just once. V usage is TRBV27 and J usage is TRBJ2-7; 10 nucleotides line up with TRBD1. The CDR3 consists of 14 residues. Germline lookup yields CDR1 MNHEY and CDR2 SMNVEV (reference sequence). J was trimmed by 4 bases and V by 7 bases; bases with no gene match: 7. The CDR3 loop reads CASISTGGGYEQYF. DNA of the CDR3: TGTGCCAGCATTTCGACAGGGGGCGGTTACGAGCAGTACTTC.

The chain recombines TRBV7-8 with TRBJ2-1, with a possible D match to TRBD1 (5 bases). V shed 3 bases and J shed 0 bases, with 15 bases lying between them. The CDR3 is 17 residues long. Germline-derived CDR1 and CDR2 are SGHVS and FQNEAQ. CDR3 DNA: TGTGCCAGCAGCTTGCGCAGGGATCTCCGCTCCTACAATGAGCAGTTCTTC. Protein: CASSLRRDLRSYNEQFF.

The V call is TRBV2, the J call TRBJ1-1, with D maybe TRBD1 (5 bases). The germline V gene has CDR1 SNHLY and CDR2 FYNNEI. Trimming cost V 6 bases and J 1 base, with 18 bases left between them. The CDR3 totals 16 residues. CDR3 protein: CASSGTSVQGNTEAFF. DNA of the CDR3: TGTGCCAGCAGCGGAACCTCGGTGCAGGGGAACACTGAAGCTTTCTTT.

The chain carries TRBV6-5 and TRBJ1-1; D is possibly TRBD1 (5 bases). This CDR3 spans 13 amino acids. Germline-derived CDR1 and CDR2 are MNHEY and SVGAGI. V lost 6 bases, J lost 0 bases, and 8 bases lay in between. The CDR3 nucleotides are TGTGCCAGCAGGACAGTAATGAACACTGAAGCTTTCTTT. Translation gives CASRTVMNTEAFF.

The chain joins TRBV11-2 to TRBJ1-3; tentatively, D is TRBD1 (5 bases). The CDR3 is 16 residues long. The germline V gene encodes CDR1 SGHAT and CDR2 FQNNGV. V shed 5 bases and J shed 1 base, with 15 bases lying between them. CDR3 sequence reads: CASSAGLFNSGNTIYF. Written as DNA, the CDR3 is TGTGCCAGCAGCGCGGGACTCTTCAATTCTGGAAACACCATATATTTT.

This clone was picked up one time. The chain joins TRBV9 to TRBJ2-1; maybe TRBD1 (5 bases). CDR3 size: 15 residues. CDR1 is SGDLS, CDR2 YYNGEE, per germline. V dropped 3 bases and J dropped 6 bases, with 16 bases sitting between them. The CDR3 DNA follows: TGTGCCAGCAGCGAGAGTCATGGGGCCTTCAATGAGCAGTTCTTC. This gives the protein CASSESHGAFNEQFF.

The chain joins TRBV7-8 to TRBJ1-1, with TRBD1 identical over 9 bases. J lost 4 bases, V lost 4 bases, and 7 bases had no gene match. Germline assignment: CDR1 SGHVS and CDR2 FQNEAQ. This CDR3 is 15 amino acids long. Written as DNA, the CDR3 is TGTGCCAGCAGCTCCCGTCCGGGACAGGGCACTGAAGCTTTCTTT. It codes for CASSSRPGQGTEAFF.

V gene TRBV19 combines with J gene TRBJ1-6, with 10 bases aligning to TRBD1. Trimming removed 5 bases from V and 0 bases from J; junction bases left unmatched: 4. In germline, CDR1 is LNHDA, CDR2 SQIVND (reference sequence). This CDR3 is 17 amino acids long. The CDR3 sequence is CASSPRTGGSYNSPLHF. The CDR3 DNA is TGTGCCAGTAGTCCTAGGACAGGGGGCTCCTATAATTCACCCCTCCACTTT.

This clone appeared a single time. The CDR3 bases are TGTGCCAGCAGTGAAGAGCCGGCTTTTACGCAGTATTTT. It encodes CASSEEPAFTQYF. The chain uses TRBV2 and TRBJ2-3; D ambiguous. Germline CDR1 is SNHLY and CDR2 is FYNNEI. This CDR3 comprises 13 residues. The V end was cut by 1 base, the J end by 8 bases, with 10 bases between.

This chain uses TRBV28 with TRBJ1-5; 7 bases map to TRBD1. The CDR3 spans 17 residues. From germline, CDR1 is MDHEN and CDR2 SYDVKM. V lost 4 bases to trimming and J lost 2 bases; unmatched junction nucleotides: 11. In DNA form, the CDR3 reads TGTGCCAGCAGTTCCTTACCGACCGGGACAGGCAATCAGCCCCAGCATTTT. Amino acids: CASSSLPTGTGNQPQHF.

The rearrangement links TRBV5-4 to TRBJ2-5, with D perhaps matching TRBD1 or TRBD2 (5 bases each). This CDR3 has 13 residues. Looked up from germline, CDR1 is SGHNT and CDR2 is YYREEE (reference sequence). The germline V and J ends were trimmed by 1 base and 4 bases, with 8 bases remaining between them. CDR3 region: CASSLPGGETQYF. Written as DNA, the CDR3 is TGTGCCAGCAGCTTGCCTGGGGGAGAGACCCAGTACTTC. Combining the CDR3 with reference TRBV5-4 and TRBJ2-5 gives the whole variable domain ETGVTQSPTHLIKTRGQQVTLRCSSQSGHNTVSWYQQALGQGPQFIFQYYREEENGRGNFPPRFSGLQFPNYSSELNVNALELDDSALYLCASSLPGGETQYFGPGTRLLVL.

The CDR3 nucleotides read TGTGCCAGCAGCGACCGGATCAAAGAGACCCAGTACTTC. This encodes CASSDRIKETQYF. This chain uses TRBV5-4 with TRBJ2-5; D remains unclear. The germline CDR1 and CDR2 sequences are SGHNT and YYREEE (reference sequence). V lost 4 bases and J lost 3, with 10 bases in between. The CDR3 runs 13 residues.

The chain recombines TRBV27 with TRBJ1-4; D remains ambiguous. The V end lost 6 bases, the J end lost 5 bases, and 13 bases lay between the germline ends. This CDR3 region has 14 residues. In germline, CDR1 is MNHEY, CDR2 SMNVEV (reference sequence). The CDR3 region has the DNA TGTGCCAGCAGCTCCCCGGGAGTCAATGAAAAACTGTTTTTT. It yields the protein CASSSPGVNEKLFF.

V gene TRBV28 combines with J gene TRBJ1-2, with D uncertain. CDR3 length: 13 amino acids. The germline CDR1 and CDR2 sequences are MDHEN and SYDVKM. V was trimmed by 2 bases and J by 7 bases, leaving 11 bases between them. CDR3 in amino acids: CASSLDFYGGYTF. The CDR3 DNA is TGTGCCAGCAGTTTAGACTTTTACGGTGGCTACACCTTC.

CDR3 DNA: TGTGCCAGCAGTTTGGGAGAGAACTATGGCTACACCTTC. Translation gives CASSLGENYGYTF. The V call is TRBV28, the J call TRBJ1-2, with D unresolved. This CDR3 comprises 13 residues. From germline, CDR1 is MDHEN and CDR2 SYDVKM. V was cut by 3 bases and J by 2 bases, with 7 bases left in between.

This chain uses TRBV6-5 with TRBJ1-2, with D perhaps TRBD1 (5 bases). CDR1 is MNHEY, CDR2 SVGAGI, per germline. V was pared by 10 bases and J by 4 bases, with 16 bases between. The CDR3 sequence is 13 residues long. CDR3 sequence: CAIKTEGTYGYTF. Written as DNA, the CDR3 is TGTGCCATAAAAACCGAAGGGACCTATGGCTACACCTTC.

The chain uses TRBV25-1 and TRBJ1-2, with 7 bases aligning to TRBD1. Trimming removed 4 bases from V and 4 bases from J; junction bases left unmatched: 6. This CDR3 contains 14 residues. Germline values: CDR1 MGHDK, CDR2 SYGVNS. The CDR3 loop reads CASSASPGGYGYTF. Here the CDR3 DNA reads TGTGCCAGCAGTGCGAGTCCAGGGGGCTATGGCTACACCTTC.